This T cell receptor beta chain was identified in a study of T cell changes during pregnancy in multiple sclerosis. Germline CDR1 LNHDA, CDR2 SQIVND (reference sequence). V was pared by 2 bases and J by 7 bases, with 14 bases between. The CDR3 spans 14 residues. The data were produced by immunoSEQ multiplex PCR, yet TCRdb's version contains in-frame clones alone and is incomplete. The sample holds tens of thousands of clones, 85% to 95% seen once. The V gene is TRBV19, the J gene TRBJ1-2; D is unresolved. The source material was peripheral blood, sampled after pregnancy. The receptor's source is a female donor with multiple sclerosis, enrolled in a pregnancy study. The CDR3 spells CASSITAINGGYTF. Written as DNA, the CDR3 is TGTGCCAGTAGTATAACAGCAATAAATGGTGGCTACACCTTC. Filled out from reference TRBV19 and TRBJ1-2, the complete variable domain reads DGGITQSPKYLFRKEGQNVTLSCEQNLNHDAMYWYRQDPGQGLRLIYYSQIVNDFQKGDIAEGYSVSREKKESFPLTVTSAQKNPTAFYLCASSITAINGGYTFGSGTRLTVV.